One and the same sample provided the 3 T cell receptor beta chains below, sequenced in a study of cytomegalovirus exposure and HLA in healthy donors. PCR involved 60 Vbeta and 13 Jbeta primers. The method was immunoSEQ multiplex PCR; TCRdb's version includes in-frame clones alone and lacks a portion of them. Of 170,000 or so clones listed, over 75% are singletons. Sequenced: PBMCs. The receptor set was obtained from a woman between 50 and 59 years old in good health and CMV-seronegative.

The V and J genes are TRBV27 and TRBJ1-6; D gene ambiguous. The CDR3 consists of 14 residues. Deletions cut 1 base from V and 6 bases from J, with 7 bases between. In germline, CDR1 is MNHEY, CDR2 SMNVEV (reference sequence). The CDR3 loop is CASSLLGSNSPLHF. In DNA, the CDR3 is TGTGCCAGCAGTTTATTGGGCTCTAATTCACCCCTCCACTTT.

The genes are TRBV5-1 and TRBJ2-7, with TRBD1 matching over 9 bases. Losses at the gene ends were 5 bases for V and 5 bases for J; bases not matched to a gene: 14. The CDR3 has 16 residues. The germline V gene has CDR1 SGHRS and CDR2 YFSETQ. The CDR3 coding sequence is TGCGCCAGCAGTCGAGCTGGACAGGGGAAGATCGACGAGCAGTACTTC. Translating it yields CASSRAGQGKIDEQYF.

The chain couples TRBV6-5 to TRBJ1-2, with a tentative D call TRBD1 (5 bases). CDR1 MNHEY and CDR2 SVGAGI come from the germline V gene. V gave up 2 bases and J gave up 0 bases, with 13 bases separating them. The CDR3 covers 16 residues. CDR3 DNA: TGTGCCAGCAGTTACATGGAGGGGTCCGCTAACTATGGCTACACCTTC. Amino acids: CASSYMEGSANYGYTF.